This TCR beta chain was recovered during a study of T-cell reconstitution after alpha-beta-depleted transplantation in children. This clonotype was observed a handful of times. Using unique molecular identifiers, the investigators prepared the TCRbeta library. TCRdb re-analysed the PCR reads in MiXCR, keeping a single row per CDR3 protein. Of some 290,000 distinct CDR3 sequences in the sample, 9.9% were seen once. This CDR3 contains 15 residues. The germline gives CDR1 WNHNN, CDR2 SYGVQD (reference sequence). V was pared by 2 bases and J by 6 bases, with 15 bases between. V gene TRBV10-1 combines with J gene TRBJ2-3; D is uncertain. The input for sequencing was PBMCs from the stem cell graft donor, taken from the stem cell graft. The sequence derives from a human donor who donated a stem cell graft to a child with SCID. The CDR3 DNA is TGCGCCAGCAGTGAGGGGAACCCGATGAAGGATACGCAGTATTTT. Translated: CASSEGNPMKDTQYF.